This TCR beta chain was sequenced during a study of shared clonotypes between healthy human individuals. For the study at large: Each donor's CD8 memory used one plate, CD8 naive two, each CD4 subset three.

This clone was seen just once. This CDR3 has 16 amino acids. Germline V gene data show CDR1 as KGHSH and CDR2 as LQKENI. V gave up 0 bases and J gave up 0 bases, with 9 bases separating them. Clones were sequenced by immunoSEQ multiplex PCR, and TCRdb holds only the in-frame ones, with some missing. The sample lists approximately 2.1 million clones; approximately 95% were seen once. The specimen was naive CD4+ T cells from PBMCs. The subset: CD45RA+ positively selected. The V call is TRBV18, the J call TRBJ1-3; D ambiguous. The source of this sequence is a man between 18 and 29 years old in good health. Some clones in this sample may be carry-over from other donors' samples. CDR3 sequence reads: CASSPPSRASGNTIYF. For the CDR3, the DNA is TGTGCCAGCTCACCACCATCAAGGGCCTCTGGAAACACCATATATTTT.